This T cell receptor beta chain was sequenced in a study of T cells after posttransplantation cyclophosphamide. Whole-study results and caveats: Tissue-infiltrating T cells from skin or gut overlapped little with blood T cells.

This clone has more than one count but fewer than ten. The antigen remains undetermined. Cyclophosphamide on days +3 and +4 followed busulfan-fludarabine conditioning and a marrow graft. Clones were read by immunoSEQ multiplex PCR, and TCRdb kept only the in-frame ones, dropping some. Captured here are about 7,700 clones, none seen once; the top ten comprise roughly a quarter. The CDR3 consists of 16 residues. V was cut by 4 bases and J by 5 bases, with 17 bases left in between. Germline CDR1 MNHNY, CDR2 SVGAGI (reference sequence). This sequence originates from a female patient in her sixties who received an allogeneic stem cell transplant from an unrelated donor, was CMV-positive, and had acute GVHD only. The graft donor may have contributed some T cells. The source was PBMCs, collected around 90 days after allogeneic stem cell transplant with posttransplant cyclophosphamide. This chain uses TRBV6-6 with TRBJ2-2; D may be TRBD1 (5 bases). Here the CDR3 reads CASSSPQGRDTGELFF. CDR3 DNA sequence: TGTGCCAGCAGTTCGCCCCAGGGTAGGGATACCGGGGAGCTGTTTTTT.